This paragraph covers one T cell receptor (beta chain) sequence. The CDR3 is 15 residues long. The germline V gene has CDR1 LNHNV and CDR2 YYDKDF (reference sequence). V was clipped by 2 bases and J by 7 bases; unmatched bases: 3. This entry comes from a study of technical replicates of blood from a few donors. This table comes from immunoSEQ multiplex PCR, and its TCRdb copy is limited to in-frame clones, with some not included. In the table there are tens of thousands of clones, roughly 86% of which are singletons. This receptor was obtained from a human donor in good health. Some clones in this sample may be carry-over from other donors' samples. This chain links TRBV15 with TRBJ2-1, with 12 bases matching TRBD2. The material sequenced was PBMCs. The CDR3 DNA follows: TGTGCCACCAGCAGACGGACTAGCGGGAATAATGAGCAGTTCTTC. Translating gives CATSRRTSGNNEQFF.